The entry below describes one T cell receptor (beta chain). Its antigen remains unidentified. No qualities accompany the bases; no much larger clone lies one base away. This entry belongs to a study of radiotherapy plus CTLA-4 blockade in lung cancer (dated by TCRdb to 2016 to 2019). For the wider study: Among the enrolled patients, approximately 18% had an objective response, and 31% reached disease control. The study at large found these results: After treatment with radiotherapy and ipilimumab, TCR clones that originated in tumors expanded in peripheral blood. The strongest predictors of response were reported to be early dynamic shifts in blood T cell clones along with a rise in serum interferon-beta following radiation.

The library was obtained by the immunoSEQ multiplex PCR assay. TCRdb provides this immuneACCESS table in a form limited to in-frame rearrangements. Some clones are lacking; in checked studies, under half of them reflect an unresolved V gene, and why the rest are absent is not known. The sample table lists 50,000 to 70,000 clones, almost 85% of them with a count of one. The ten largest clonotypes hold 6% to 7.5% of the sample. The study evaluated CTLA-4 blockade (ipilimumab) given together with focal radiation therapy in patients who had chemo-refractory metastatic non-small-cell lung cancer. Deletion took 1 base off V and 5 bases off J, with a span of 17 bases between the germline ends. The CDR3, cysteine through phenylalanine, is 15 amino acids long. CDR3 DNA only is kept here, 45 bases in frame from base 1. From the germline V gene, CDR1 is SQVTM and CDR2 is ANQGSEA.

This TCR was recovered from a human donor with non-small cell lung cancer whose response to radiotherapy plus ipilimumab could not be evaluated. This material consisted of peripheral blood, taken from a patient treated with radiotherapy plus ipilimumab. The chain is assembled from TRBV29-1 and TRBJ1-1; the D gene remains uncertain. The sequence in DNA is TGCAGCGTTGAAGCGGGGTTCCGCCGGAGGACTGAAGCTTTCTTT. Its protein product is CSVEAGFRRRTEAFF.